This is a list of T cell receptor beta chains from one sample in a study of regulatory T cells in long-lasting Graves disease. TCRdb re-derived calls from the multiplex PCR reads in MiXCR, one entry per CDR3 protein. The sample comprises a few hundred thousand distinct CDR3 sequences, approximately 12% of which are singletons, and under 10% rests with the top ten. The sample was also linked to a second study, of T cells in Graves' hyperthyroidism and ophthalmopathy.

The specimen comprised peripheral blood mononuclear cells (PBMCs), sampled at new diagnosis, from a patient treated with antithyroid drugs. These TCRs come from a man younger than 45 with Graves disease. Both conserved end residues are part of each CDR3. Fields, in order: clone size, J gene, V gene, D gene, CDR3 protein, CDR3 DNA. The D gene is left open where the match is weak. Where a row states a size, it is once, few, many or the class of an expanded clone; other rows omit it.

>many|TRBJ2-5|TRBV24-1|TRBD2
CATAGRTSGTQYF
TGTGCCACCGCCGGTCGGACTAGCGGGACCCAGTACTTC
>many|TRBJ1-2|TRBV12-3/TRBV12-4|TRBD1
CASRDRGEGYTF
TGTGCCAGCAGGGACAGGGGAGAGGGCTACACCTTC
>many|TRBJ1-2|TRBV6-5|TRBD1
CASSYRDRGGMARYGYTF
TGTGCCAGCAGTTACCGAGACAGGGGCGGTATGGCCCGGTATGGCTACACCTTC
>many|TRBJ2-3|TRBV7-2|TRBD2
CASSAQGTIDTQYF
TGTGCCAGCAGCGCGCAAGGGACTATAGATACGCAGTATTTT
>few|TRBJ2-5|TRBV4-1|.
CASSQEPGSREIQYF
TGCGCCAGCAGCCAAGAACCGGGCTCTAGAGAGATCCAGTACTTC
>.|TRBJ1-1|TRBV29-1|.
CSDFEAMNTEAFF
TGCAGCGACTTTGAGGCCATGAACACTGAAGCTTTCTTT
>few|TRBJ2-4|TRBV29-1|.
CSVEVKDIQYF
TGCAGCGTTGAAGTGAAGGACATTCAGTACTTC
>.|TRBJ2-1|TRBV9|.
CASTESGAPYNEQFF
TGTGCCAGCACCGAAAGCGGAGCGCCTTACAATGAGCAGTTCTTC
>.|TRBJ2-1|TRBV24-1|.
CATSDGGTYYNEQFF
TGTGCCACCAGTGATGGGGGGACTTACTACAATGAGCAGTTCTTC
>.|TRBJ2-7|TRBV20-1|.
CSASGSLPSYEQYF
TGCAGTGCTAGCGGTAGCCTTCCCTCCTACGAGCAGTACTTC
>few|TRBJ2-7|TRBV29-1|TRBD1
CSVTGVRYEQYF
TGCAGCGTTACAGGGGTCAGATACGAGCAGTACTTC
>many|TRBJ2-2|TRBV12-3/TRBV12-4|TRBD2
CASRLAGANTGELFF
TGTGCCAGCAGACTAGCGGGAGCAAACACCGGGGAGCTGTTTTTT
>.|TRBJ2-3|TRBV2|TRBD1
CASGLGGRTDTQYF
TGTGCCAGCGGATTAGGGGGCCGCACAGATACGCAGTATTTT
>.|TRBJ2-1|TRBV12-3/TRBV12-4|.
CASSSPGVSYNEQFF
TGCGCCAGCAGTTCCCCAGGGGTTTCCTACAATGAGCAGTTCTTC
>.|TRBJ1-6|TRBV27|.
CASSFSRASYNSPLHF
TGTGCCAGCAGTTTCTCTAGGGCCTCCTATAATTCACCCCTCCACTTT
>many|TRBJ2-5|TRBV6-1|TRBD1
CASSRLDRGRGETQYF
TGTGCCAGCAGCCGGTTGGACAGGGGGCGCGGGGAGACCCAGTACTTC
>few|TRBJ2-7|TRBV5-5|TRBD2
CASSLDGLASYEQYF
TGTGCCAGCAGCTTGGATGGACTAGCCTCCTACGAGCAGTACTTC
>many|TRBJ2-7|TRBV29-1|.
CSVRLGRSIALTPYEQYF
TGCAGCGTGCGGTTGGGACGGAGTATAGCGCTAACCCCCTACGAGCAGTACTTC
>many|TRBJ2-1|TRBV10-3|TRBD2
CAIRPGLAGGLNEQFF
TGTGCCATCAGACCCGGACTAGCGGGAGGGCTTAATGAGCAGTTCTTC
>many|TRBJ2-2|TRBV5-1|.
CASSLEFSGELFF
TGCGCCAGCAGCTTGGAATTCTCCGGGGAGCTGTTTTTT
>many|TRBJ2-1|TRBV24-1|.
CATSDPSYNEQFF
TGTGCCACCAGTGATCCGTCGTACAATGAGCAGTTCTTC
>many|TRBJ1-1|TRBV2|.
CASRRELNTEAFF
TGTGCCAGCAGAAGGGAGCTGAACACTGAAGCTTTCTTT
>many|TRBJ2-6|TRBV15|.
CATSRAGTGANVLTF
TGTGCCACCAGTAGGGCAGGGACTGGGGCCAACGTCCTGACTTTC
>few|TRBJ2-7|TRBV29-1|.
CSVRIDLQMGQYF
TGCAGCGTTCGAATAGACTTACAAATGGGGCAGTACTTC
>.|TRBJ2-5|TRBV5-4|.
CASSPKGGSETQYF
TGTGCCAGCAGCCCGAAGGGGGGGTCAGAGACCCAGTACTTC
>few|TRBJ2-1|TRBV19|.
CASSIRRASGYEQFF
TGTGCCAGTAGTATTCGACGGGCCTCGGGGTATGAGCAGTTCTTC